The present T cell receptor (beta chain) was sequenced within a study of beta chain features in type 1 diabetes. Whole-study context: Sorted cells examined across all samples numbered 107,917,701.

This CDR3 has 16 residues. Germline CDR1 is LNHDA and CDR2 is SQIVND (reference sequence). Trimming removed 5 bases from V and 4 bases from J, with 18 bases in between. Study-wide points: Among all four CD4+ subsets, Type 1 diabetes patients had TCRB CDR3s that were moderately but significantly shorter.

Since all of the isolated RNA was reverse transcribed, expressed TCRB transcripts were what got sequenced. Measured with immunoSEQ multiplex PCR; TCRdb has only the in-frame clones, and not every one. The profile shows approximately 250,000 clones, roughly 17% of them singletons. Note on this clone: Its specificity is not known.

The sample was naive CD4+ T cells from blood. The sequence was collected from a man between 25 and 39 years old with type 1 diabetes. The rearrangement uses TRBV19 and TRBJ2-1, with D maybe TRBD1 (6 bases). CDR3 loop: CASSPPRKGVYNEQFF. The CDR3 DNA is TGTGCCAGTAGTCCCCCTCGGAAGGGGGTGTACAATGAGCAGTTCTTC.